A single T cell receptor beta chain is shown here with its context. Its antigen remains unidentified. These data originate in a study of PD-1 blockade in classical Hodgkin lymphoma. Study-wide results and limits: CD8+ TCR diversity did not rise significantly by C4D1, unlike CD4+. The drivers behind the repertoire differences, possibly disease activity or prior therapy, remain undefined.

V gave up 4 bases and J gave up 9 bases, with 15 bases separating them. The length of the CDR3 is 13 residues. Germline assignment: CDR1 MGHDK and CDR2 SYGVNS. In every patient, relapse followed autologous stem cell transplantation, while exposure to brentuximab vedotin differed. Using immunoSEQ multiplex PCR, the repertoire was profiled, and TCRdb retains in-frame clones only, with some absent. The data hold tens of thousands of clones, with about 93% observed a single time. The rearrangement joins TRBV25-1 to TRBJ2-5; perhaps TRBD2 as D (6 bases). The TCR originated in a human donor with classical Hodgkin lymphoma. The sequencing here drew on peripheral blood mononuclear cells (PBMCs), taken at baseline. The CDR3 bases are TGTGCCAGCAGTGGAAGCCCGGGAGAACCCCAGTACTTC. This codes for CASSGSPGEPQYF.